Below are 12 T cell receptor beta chains sequenced from a single sample in a study of cytomegalovirus exposure and HLA in healthy donors. TCRdb keeps only in-frame clones here, not all; method: immunoSEQ multiplex PCR. The sample carries about 130,000 clones, around nine tenths recorded once. Sequenced sample: PBMCs. Source of these receptors: a man aged 25 to 45 in good health and CMV-seronegative.

This clone was counted only a few times. The chain combines TRBV19 with TRBJ1-5; a weak D match, TRBD1 (6 bases). Germline V gene sequence: CDR1 LNHDA, CDR2 SQIVND (reference sequence). This CDR3 comprises 14 residues. The V end lost 3 bases, the J end lost 8 bases, and 14 bases lay between the germline ends. This CDR3 is CASSIMRGPEPQHF. CDR3 DNA: TGTGCCAGTAGTATTATGCGGGGGCCGGAGCCCCAGCATTTT.

The genes are TRBV29-1 and TRBJ1-3, with D possibly matching TRBD1 (5 bases). Per germline, CDR1 SQVTM and CDR2 ANQGSEA. The CDR3 length is 15 residues. V was clipped by 7 bases and J by 5 bases, with 21 bases between them. Here the CDR3 reads CSATFGGTRRNTIYF. Written as DNA, the CDR3 is TGCAGCGCAACCTTCGGGGGGACCAGAAGAAACACCATATATTTT.

This clone is a singleton in its sample. The rearrangement joins TRBV5-3 to TRBJ1-2; D possibly corresponds to TRBD1 (6 bases). TRBV5-3 is given ORF status, its function remaining uncertain. Deletions cut 6 bases from V and 1 base from J, with 16 bases between. CDR3 length equals 15 residues. This CDR3 reads CARNHRQEINYGYTF. CDR3 in DNA: TGTGCCAGAAACCACCGACAGGAGATTAACTATGGCTACACCTTC.

This clone showed up just once. The rearrangement uses TRBV7-2 and TRBJ1-4; 7 bases line up with TRBD1. From germline, CDR1 is SGHTA and CDR2 FQGNSA. The CDR3 is 13 amino acids. V dropped 5 bases and J dropped 8; count of bases not matched to a gene: 5. This chain's CDR3 is CASSAGQPEKLFF. The CDR3 region has the DNA TGTGCCAGCAGCGCGGGACAGCCGGAAAAACTGTTTTTT.

This clone showed up just once. The rearrangement joins TRBV7-9 to TRBJ1-1; D gene uncertain. V gave up 4 bases and J gave up 0 bases, with 9 bases separating them. Germline CDR1 is SEHNR and CDR2 is FQNEAQ (reference sequence). CDR3 size: 14 residues. CDR3 amino acids: CASSSIPVNTEAFF. In DNA form, the CDR3 reads TGTGCCAGCAGCTCGATTCCAGTGAACACTGAAGCTTTCTTT.

This chain uses TRBV6-6 with TRBJ2-5; TRBD1 might be the D (6 bases). Trimming removed 0 bases at V and 7 bases at J, with 6 bases between. The germline V gene has CDR1 MNHNY and CDR2 SVGAGI (reference sequence). The CDR3 spans 12 residues. For the CDR3, the DNA is TGTGCCAGCAGTTACTCACAGGGGACCCAGTACTTC. It specifies CASSYSQGTQYF.

The chain recombines TRBV11-1 with TRBJ2-7; a possible D gene is TRBD2 (6 bases). V lost 2 bases and J lost 2, with 10 bases in between. Germline CDR1 and CDR2: SGHAT and FQDESV (reference sequence). CDR3 size: 14 residues. The DNA of the CDR3 is TGTGCCAGCAGCTTAAGGTGGGGGGCCTACGAGCAGTACTTC. It specifies CASSLRWGAYEQYF.

V gene TRBV12-5 combines with J gene TRBJ2-1; 7 nucleotides agree with TRBD2. This CDR3 spans 16 amino acids. Unmatched junction bases numbered 4, after V lost 0 bases and J lost 2 bases. Germline V lookup: CDR1 LGHNT, CDR2 FRNRAP. The CDR3 protein is CASGLVGGGPYNEQFF. The CDR3 DNA follows: TGTGCTAGTGGTTTGGTTGGGGGGGGTCCCTACAATGAGCAGTTCTTC.

The rearrangement links TRBV7-8 to TRBJ1-1; TRBD1 might be the D (5 bases). V was pared by 2 bases and J by 0 bases, with 16 bases between. CDR1 SGHVS and CDR2 FQNEAQ come from the germline V gene. The CDR3 is 17 residues long. The CDR3 sequence: CASSLLGGVRMNTEAFF. CDR3 nucleotide sequence: TGTGCCAGCAGCTTACTAGGAGGGGTTCGCATGAACACTGAAGCTTTCTTT.

This sequence joins TRBV6-1 and TRBJ1-5, with 7 bases matching TRBD1. The CDR3 runs 14 residues. J gave up 4 bases and V 7 bases, and 7 bases lay outside the gene matches. Germline V gene lookup returns CDR1 MNHNS and CDR2 SASEGT. In DNA, the CDR3 is TGTGCCAGCAATGGACAGGCCATAAATCAGCCCCAGCATTTT. Its protein is CASNGQAINQPQHF.

This chain links TRBV10-3 with TRBJ1-2, with D perhaps TRBD1 (6 bases). The CDR3 spans 14 residues. Looked up from germline, CDR1 is ENHRY and CDR2 is SYGVKD. The V and J ends lost 4 bases and 8 bases respectively, with 17 bases between them. The CDR3 reads CAISGGGGLEGYTF. The CDR3 nucleotides are TGTGCCATCAGTGGAGGGGGAGGGTTGGAGGGCTACACCTTC.

This chain joins TRBV7-9 and TRBJ2-3, with 9 positions matching TRBD2. CDR3 size: 18 residues. Germline V CDR1 and CDR2: SEHNR, FQNEAQ (reference sequence). Trimming cost V 2 bases and J 5 bases; bases outside gene matches: 14. Here the CDR3 DNA reads TGTGCCAGCAGCTTAAAACCGAGAGTAGCGGGGGTCAAAGATACGCAGTATTTT. It codes for CASSLKPRVAGVKDTQYF.